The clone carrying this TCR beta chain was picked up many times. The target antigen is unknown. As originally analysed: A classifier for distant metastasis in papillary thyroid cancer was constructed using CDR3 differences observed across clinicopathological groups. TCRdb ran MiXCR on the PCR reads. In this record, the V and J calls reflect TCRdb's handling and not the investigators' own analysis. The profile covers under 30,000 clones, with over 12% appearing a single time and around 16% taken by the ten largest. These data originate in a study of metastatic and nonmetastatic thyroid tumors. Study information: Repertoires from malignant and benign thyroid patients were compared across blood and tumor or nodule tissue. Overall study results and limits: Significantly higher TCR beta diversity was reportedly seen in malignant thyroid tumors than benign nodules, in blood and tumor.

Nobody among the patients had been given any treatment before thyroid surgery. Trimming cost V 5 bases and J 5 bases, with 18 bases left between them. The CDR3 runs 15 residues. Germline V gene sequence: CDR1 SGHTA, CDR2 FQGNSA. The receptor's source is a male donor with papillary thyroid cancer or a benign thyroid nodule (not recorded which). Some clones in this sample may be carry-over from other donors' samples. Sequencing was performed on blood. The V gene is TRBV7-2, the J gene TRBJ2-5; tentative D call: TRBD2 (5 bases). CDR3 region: CASSPLKNGDETQYF. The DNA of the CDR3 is TGTGCCAGCAGCCCCCTAAAGAACGGGGATGAGACCCAGTACTTC.